This record looks at one T cell receptor (beta chain) sequence and its context. Only in-frame clones appear in the TCRdb table, and some are missing; sequencing was by immunoSEQ multiplex PCR. Of approximately 110,000 clones listed, about nine tenths are singletons. This sample stems from a study of control samples from healthy donors and cancer patients. Germline V gives CDR1 SNHLY, CDR2 FYNNEI. The CDR3 runs to 12 residues. The V end lost 3 bases, the J end lost 13 bases, and 12 bases lay between the germline ends. This clonotype originated in a human donor in good health. The donor label of this sample is uncertain. The chain has TRBV2 and TRBJ1-4; no definite D call. The sample was blood. For the CDR3, the DNA is TGTGCCAGCAGTGACCTCGTCGGAGGACTGTTTTTT. Protein: CASSDLVGGLFF.